This T cell receptor (beta chain) was sequenced in a study of T cell responses to AZD1222 COVID-19 vaccine. In the case of this clone: As yet, its antigen is unknown.

CDR3 length equals 14 residues. CDR1 is MNHEY, CDR2 SVGAGI, per germline. V was trimmed by 6 bases and J by 0 bases, leaving 9 bases between them. This table comes from immunoSEQ multiplex PCR, and its TCRdb copy is limited to in-frame clones, with some not included. The table shows about 140,000 clones, with around nine tenths occurring only once. Study-level findings and limits: Spike-wide coverage was observed for vaccine-associated CD4 TCRs, with dominant responses at 160-218 and 743-854.

This clonotype originated in an adult who received the AZD1222 COVID-19 vaccine. Specimen: peripheral blood, collected 28 days after the second AZD1222 dose. This chain links TRBV6-5 with TRBJ1-3; D might be TRBD1 (6 bases). As DNA, the CDR3 is TGTGCCAGCAGCCGGACAGACTCTGGAAACACCATATATTTT. Translating it yields CASSRTDSGNTIYF.